The 15 T cell receptor beta chains in this list originate from one sample, sequenced in a study of blood T cell repertoires in COVID-19. Clones were read by immunoSEQ multiplex PCR, and TCRdb kept only the in-frame ones, dropping some. The sample includes approximately 46,000 clones, 85% of them seen just once. Sequenced input: peripheral blood. The receptors shown here come from a woman in her seventies in a cohort sampled during active COVID-19.

This rearrangement joins TRBV9 to TRBJ2-7, with 8 nucleotides matching TRBD2. Germline CDR1 reads SGDLS; CDR2 reads YYNGEE. The junction had 8 bases not matched to a gene; V was cut back by 4 bases and J by 2 bases. This CDR3 is 15 amino acids long. CDR3 DNA: TGTGCCAGCAGCCTTGAGGGTAGCGGGACCTACGAGCAGTACTTC. This encodes CASSLEGSGTYEQYF.

The chain employs TRBV9 and TRBJ1-2; tentatively, D is TRBD1 (5 bases). The germline V and J ends were trimmed by 4 bases and 8 bases, with 18 bases remaining between them. In germline, CDR1 is SGDLS, CDR2 YYNGEE. The CDR3 is made up of 14 amino acids. CDR3 in amino acids: CASSQGTGHLGYTF. The CDR3 region has the DNA TGTGCCAGCAGCCAAGGTACAGGCCACTTAGGCTACACCTTC.

The chain is built from TRBV7-6 and TRBJ2-1; 8 positions agree with TRBD2. V dropped 5 bases and J dropped 0; count of bases not matched to a gene: 6. CDR1 SGHVS and CDR2 FNYEAQ come from the germline V gene. CDR3 size: 16 residues. CDR3 region: CASSVSGASSYNEQFF. The DNA for the CDR3 is TGTGCCAGCAGCGTTAGCGGGGCCAGCTCCTACAATGAGCAGTTCTTC.

In regard to this clone: Other DNA sequences from this sample encode an identical CDR3 as well. The V gene is TRBV7-3, the J gene TRBJ1-1; maybe TRBD1 (5 bases). This CDR3 contains 13 residues. CDR1 and CDR2 from the germline V gene are SGHTA and FQGTGA. The V end lost 5 bases, the J end lost 1 base, and 8 bases lay between the germline ends. In nucleotides, the CDR3 is TGTGCCAGCAGCCAAGGACAGAACACTGAAGCTTTCTTT. It yields the protein CASSQGQNTEAFF. Complete variable domain (other parts from reference TRBV7-3 and TRBJ1-1): GAGVSQTPSNKVTEKGKYVELRCDPISGHTALYWYRQSLGQGPEFLIYFQGTGAADDSGLPNDRFFAVRPEGSVSTLKIQRTERGDSAVYLCASSQGQNTEAFFGQGTRLTVV.

This sequence joins TRBV4-3 and TRBJ2-1; 9 bases fit TRBD2. Germline V gives CDR1 LGHNA, CDR2 YSLEER. The CDR3 has 15 residues. Unmatched junction bases numbered 9, after V lost 4 bases and J lost 8 bases. CDR3 residues: CASSPLGTSIYEQFF. The CDR3, as DNA: TGCGCCAGCAGCCCCTTAGGGACTAGCATTTATGAGCAGTTCTTC.

The chain combines TRBV2 with TRBJ2-1, with a possible D match to TRBD2 (6 bases). V lost 6 bases, J lost 0 bases, and 12 bases lay in between. The V gene's germline CDR1 is SNHLY and CDR2 FYNNEI. CDR3 length: 15 residues. The chain's CDR3 is CASSVLAPSYNEQFF. The DNA for the CDR3 is TGTGCCAGCAGCGTCCTAGCGCCCTCCTACAATGAGCAGTTCTTC.

V is TRBV7-9 and J is TRBJ2-7; TRBD2 matches 7 bases. Germline trimming cut 5 bases from V and 5 bases from J; bases unmatched to any gene: 3. The CDR3 is 12 amino acids. From germline, CDR1 is SEHNR and CDR2 FQNEAQ (reference sequence). The CDR3 DNA reads TGTGCCAGCAGCCTAGGGACTAACGAGCAGTACTTC. It is translated as CASSLGTNEQYF.

J is TRBJ2-7 and V is TRBV28; D unclear. Deletions cut 4 bases from V and 2 bases from J, with 18 bases between. The V gene's germline CDR1 is MDHEN and CDR2 SYDVKM. The CDR3 is 16 amino acids. CDR3 nucleotide sequence: TGTGCCAGCAGTTCTACCCCAGGTGGCCTCGCCTACGAGCAGTACTTC. Its protein product is CASSSTPGGLAYEQYF.

This chain uses TRBV2 with TRBJ2-5, with a weak D call TRBD2 (7 bases). This CDR3 has 14 residues. The germline V gene has CDR1 SNHLY and CDR2 FYNNEI. V was cut by 7 bases and J by 2 bases, with 14 bases left in between. DNA for the CDR3: TGTGCCAGCACCGTAGGGGGAGGGCAAGAGACCCAGTACTTC. Protein product: CASTVGGGQETQYF.

V gene TRBV5-1 combines with J gene TRBJ2-7; maybe TRBD1 (5 bases). Germline CDR1 SGHRS, CDR2 YFSETQ. V was cut by 3 bases and J by 3 bases, with 13 bases left in between. This CDR3 spans 14 amino acids. This CDR3 is CASSYQGVGYEQYF. CDR3 nucleotide sequence: TGCGCCAGCAGCTACCAAGGGGTTGGCTACGAGCAGTACTTC.

This clone was observed once. The chain links TRBV18 to TRBJ1-2; 8 bases are a match to TRBD1. Germline values: CDR1 KGHSH, CDR2 LQKENI. The J segment lost 3 bases and the V segment lost 3 bases, leaving 9 bases of the junction unmatched. The CDR3 contains 16 residues. As DNA, the CDR3 is TGTGCCAGCTCACCTATTCCCCAGGGGGCAGACTATGGCTACACCTTC. Translation gives CASSPIPQGADYGYTF.

The chain joins TRBV27 to TRBJ2-1, with TRBD2 as a possible D gene (6 bases). CDR3 length: 15 amino acids. Trimming left V 1 base short and J 8 bases short, with 15 bases between. CDR1 and CDR2 from the germline V gene are MNHEY and SMNVEV (reference sequence). CDR3 coding DNA: TGTGCCAGCAGTTTATTACGGGAGTATTTAGATGAGCAGTTCTTC. It is translated as CASSLLREYLDEQFF.

V gene TRBV30 combines with J gene TRBJ2-5, with TRBD2 matching 12 bases. The CDR3 is 15 residues long. Germline V gives CDR1 GTSNPN, CDR2 SVGIG (reference sequence). Unmatched junction bases numbered 4, after V lost 3 bases and J lost 2 bases. DNA for the CDR3: TGTGCCTGGAGACCGGGACTAGCGGGTCAAGAGACCCAGTACTTC. It translates to CAWRPGLAGQETQYF.

The rearrangement uses TRBV18 and TRBJ2-7, with 10 bases matching TRBD2. CDR1 is KGHSH and CDR2 is LQKENI in the germline V gene. The CDR3 contains 17 residues. The V and J ends lost 2 bases and 6 bases, in that order; junction bases with no gene match: 13. The CDR3 reads CASSPGASGSANGEQYF. DNA of the CDR3: TGTGCCAGCTCACCAGGGGCTAGCGGGAGCGCTAATGGCGAGCAGTACTTC.

The rearrangement uses TRBV4-1 and TRBJ1-1; D perhaps matches TRBD1 (5 bases). Germline V gives CDR1 MGHRA, CDR2 YSYEKL. CDR3 size: 18 residues. V lost 1 base and J 1 base, leaving 19 bases between the germline ends. CDR3 nucleotides: TGCGCCAGCAGCCAAGGGGGATCGGCGACAGACTCGAACACTGAAGCTTTCTTT. This encodes CASSQGGSATDSNTEAFF.